The 24 T cell receptor beta chains given below trace back to one sample, sequenced in a study of human T cells and chemical hapten exposure. Indicated time point: pre-sensitization, week 0. This sample's treatment: therapeutic diphenylcyclopropenone sensitization with weekly scalp DPC. TCRdb reprocessed the RACE reads via MiXCR and lists one record per CDR3 protein. This repertoire shows 250,000 or so distinct CDR3 sequences, roughly 7.7% found once; its top ten account for 1.2%. The sample consisted of whole blood, taken in connection with sensitization to the hapten diphenylcyclopropenone (DPC). All receptors derive from a man aged 18 to 29 with alopecia areata. Some clones in this sample may be carry-over from other donors' samples.

The CDR3 loop reads CASSAVLGASNQPQHF. CDR3 bases: TGTGCCAGCAGCGCGGTTCTGGGGGCCTCCAATCAGCCCCAGCATTTT. The rearrangement links TRBV6-1 to TRBJ1-5; TRBD1 might be the D (6 bases). The V end lost 6 bases, the J end lost 3 bases, and 18 bases lay between the germline ends. The CDR3 extends over 16 amino acids. The germline gives CDR1 MNHNS, CDR2 SASEGT.

This clonotype was counted at least ten times. The chain recombines TRBV6-2 or TRBV6-3 with TRBJ2-1, with a tentative D call TRBD1 (6 bases). Trimming took 7 bases from V and 14 from J, leaving 21 bases between them. The germline gives CDR1 MNHEY, CDR2 SVGEGT. The CDR3 consists of 13 residues. The CDR3 nucleotides read TGTGCCAGCAACTTCCAGGGGACCCCTCCGGAGTTCTTC. Its protein product is CASNFQGTPPEFF.

J is TRBJ2-2 and V is TRBV29-1; D might be TRBD1 (6 bases). Germline-derived CDR1 and CDR2 are SQVTM and ANQGSEA. V lost 5 bases, J lost 2 bases, and 9 bases lay in between. CDR3 length: 13 residues. The CDR3 DNA sequence: TGCAGCGTTTTACAGGGAAACACCGGGGAGCTGTTTTTT. Translating it yields CSVLQGNTGELFF.

This clonotype has more than one count but fewer than ten. The rearrangement uses TRBV29-1 and TRBJ2-7; a weak D match, TRBD2 (6 bases). CDR3 size: 11 residues. Trimming stripped 7 bases from V and 4 bases from J, with 11 bases between. In germline, CDR1 is SQVTM, CDR2 ANQGSEA. CDR3 region: CSAGTEYEQYV. Here the CDR3 DNA reads TGCAGCGCCGGGACTGAGTACGAGCAGTACGTC.

The chain carries TRBV6-1 and TRBJ1-1; maybe TRBD1 (5 bases). The CDR3 runs 14 residues. Trimming took off 5 bases at V and 11 bases at J, with 21 bases between the two ends. The germline CDR1 and CDR2 sequences are MNHNS and SASEGT. The CDR3 DNA reads TGTGCCAGCAGTTCCGCGGGGGTACTTCTCCGGGCTTTCTTT. Amino acids: CASSSAGVLLRAFF.

This clonotype was counted ten times or more. J is TRBJ1-1 and V is TRBV12-3 or TRBV12-4; no firm D call. The CDR3 consists of 11 residues. Trimming took 3 bases from V and 8 from J, leaving 7 bases between them. The CDR3 sequence is CASSFISEAFF. DNA of the CDR3: TGTGCCAGCAGTTTCATAAGCGAAGCTTTCTTT.

The chain employs TRBV18 and TRBJ2-7; D call uncertain. Deletions cut 0 bases from V and 9 bases from J, with 9 bases between. This CDR3 contains 12 residues. Germline CDR1 reads KGHSH; CDR2 reads LQKENI. The DNA of the CDR3 is TGTGCCAGCTCACCACCGCTCGGCGGGCAGTACTTC. It encodes CASSPPLGGQYF.

A few counts support this clonotype. The gene calls are TRBV29-1 and TRBJ2-7; 9 bases are a match to TRBD2. Trimming took 1 base from V and 0 from J; bases not matched to a gene: 7. Germline-derived CDR1 and CDR2 are SQVTM and ANQGSEA. CDR3 size: 16 residues. In DNA form, the CDR3 reads TGCAGCGTTGAAGGCCTAGCGGGACAGAGCTCCTACGAGCAGTACTTC. It specifies CSVEGLAGQSSYEQYF.

DNA of the CDR3: TGTGCCATCAGTGAGTCGCGCTCTGGGGCCAACGTCCTGACTTTC. It encodes CAISESRSGANVLTF. The J gene is TRBJ2-6, the V gene TRBV10-3; no clear D gene. The germline V gene encodes CDR1 ENHRY and CDR2 SYGVKD. The CDR3 is made up of 15 amino acids. Trimming cost V 0 bases and J 0 bases, with 3 bases left between them.

This clonotype was counted only a few times. The V gene is TRBV6-5, the J gene TRBJ1-1; D is possibly TRBD1 (5 bases). Trimming took 5 bases from V and 4 from J, leaving 14 bases between them. Germline V lookup: CDR1 MNHEY, CDR2 SVGAGI. The CDR3 spans 14 residues. Here the CDR3 reads CASSIGTLGTEAFF. The CDR3 coding sequence is TGTGCCAGCAGTATCGGGACCCTTGGCACTGAAGCTTTCTTT.

About this clonotype itself: This may come from a read error, since a much larger clone is one base off. This chain connects TRBV12-3 or TRBV12-4 to TRBJ2-5; unclear D gene. The CDR3 extends over 14 amino acids. The CDR3 bases are TGTGCCAGCAGGGGTAGAGGTTTCCAAGAGACCCGGTACTTC. This codes for CASRGRGFQETRYF.

A few counts support this clonotype. The V and J genes are TRBV6-5 and TRBJ2-7, with D hard to call. The V gene's germline CDR1 is MNHEY and CDR2 SVGAGI. Trimming pared 5 bases from V and 1 base from J, leaving 9 bases between. The length of the CDR3 is 13 residues. The CDR3 DNA reads as TGTGCCAGCAGTGTGACACCTTCCTACGAGCAGTACTTC. Protein: CASSVTPSYEQYF.

The J gene is TRBJ1-2, the V gene TRBV18; 12 bases map to TRBD1. CDR1 and CDR2 (germline): KGHSH, LQKENI. V shed 3 bases, J shed 1 base, and the junction held 6 bases outside the gene matches. The CDR3 covers 17 residues. The CDR3 is CASSPTGTGGRNYGYTF. CDR3 nucleotide sequence: TGTGCCAGCTCACCGACCGGGACAGGGGGCCGTAACTATGGCTACACCTTC. The entire variable domain, with the rest obtained from reference TRBV18 and TRBJ1-2, is as follows: NAGVMQNPRHLVRRRGQEARLRCSPMKGHSHVYWYRQLPEEGLKFMVYLQKENIIDESGMPKERFSAEFPKEGPSILRIQQVVRGDSAAYFCASSPTGTGGRNYGYTFGSGTRLTVV.

This chain connects TRBV20-1 to TRBJ1-1; tentatively, D is TRBD1 (6 bases). The CDR3 loop spans 16 amino acids. The germline CDR1 and CDR2 sequences are DFQATT and SNEGSKA (reference sequence). V gave up 0 bases and J gave up 1 base, with 15 bases separating them. CDR3 nucleotide sequence: TGCAGTGCTAGAGATAGGGCAGGGGCAAGGAACACTGAAGCTTTCTTT. Its translation is CSARDRAGARNTEAFF.

This clonotype turned up a few times. The rearrangement uses TRBV3-1 and TRBJ2-3; the D gene could be TRBD1 or TRBD2 (7 bases each). This CDR3 has 15 amino acids. V was trimmed by 5 bases and J by 5 bases, leaving 17 bases between them. The germline V gene has CDR1 LGHDT and CDR2 YNNKEL (reference sequence). The CDR3 region has the DNA TGTGCCAGCAGCAGTCAGGGGGGGGATGAAGATACGCAGTATTTT. Its translation: CASSSQGGDEDTQYF.

This clonotype came up a few times. This sequence joins TRBV12-3 or TRBV12-4 and TRBJ1-6, with TRBD1 identical over 8 bases. The CDR3 has 14 residues. V dropped 5 bases and J dropped 6; count of bases not matched to a gene: 3. CDR3 sequence reads: CASSMTGVNSPLHF. The CDR3 DNA reads TGTGCCAGCAGTATGACAGGGGTTAATTCACCCCTCCACTTT.

This clonotype was counted between two and nine times. This chain links TRBV5-6 with TRBJ2-6; D is unclear. V was clipped by 1 base and J by 0 bases, with 5 bases between them. Germline assignment: CDR1 SGHDT and CDR2 YYEEEE. There are 15 residues in the CDR3. CDR3 amino acids: CASSLKVSGANVLTF. CDR3 DNA sequence: TGTGCCAGCAGCTTGAAGGTCTCTGGGGCCAACGTCCTGACTTTC.

The chain links TRBV4-1 to TRBJ1-3; D ambiguous. The germline V gene encodes CDR1 MGHRA and CDR2 YSYEKL. Trimming cost V 1 base and J 4 bases, with 8 bases left between them. The CDR3 loop spans 14 amino acids. The CDR3 nucleotides are TGCGCCAGCAGCCAAGTGGTCCCCGGAAACACCATATATTTT. This sequence encodes CASSQVVPGNTIYF.

This clonotype was counted a single time. The V gene is TRBV27, the J gene TRBJ2-4; D gene ambiguous. Germline-derived CDR1 and CDR2 are MNHEY and SMNVEV (reference sequence). The germline V and J ends were trimmed by 5 bases and 0 bases, with 11 bases remaining between them. The CDR3 is made up of 15 amino acids. The DNA of the CDR3 is TGTGCCAGCAGTCCGCGTCGATTAGCCAAAAACATTCAGTACTTC. Translated: CASSPRRLAKNIQYF.

This clonotype was picked up a small number of times. V is TRBV27 and J is TRBJ2-2; 7 bases map to TRBD1. J gave up 8 bases and V 5 bases, and 8 bases lay outside the gene matches. The length of the CDR3 is 14 residues. Germline V gene data show CDR1 as MNHEY and CDR2 as SMNVEV (reference sequence). CDR3 loop: CASSPRQGWGELFF. CDR3 nucleotides: TGTGCCAGCAGTCCCCGACAGGGTTGGGGGGAGCTGTTTTTT.

This clonotype was found a few times. J is TRBJ1-6 and V is TRBV25-1, with D perhaps matching TRBD1 (6 bases). CDR1 is MGHDK, CDR2 SYGVNS, per germline. The CDR3 spans 15 residues. Trimming pared 1 base from V and 7 bases from J, leaving 11 bases between. The CDR3 nucleotides read TGTGCCAGCAGTGAATCCCCAGGGGCAAATTCACCCCTCCACTTT. Its protein product is CASSESPGANSPLHF.

The table lists this clonotype with a few counts. This chain uses TRBV10-3 with TRBJ2-7; tentative D call: TRBD1 (6 bases). V was cut by 6 bases and J by 6 bases, with 21 bases left in between. CDR3 size: 15 residues. CDR1 is ENHRY and CDR2 is SYGVKD in the germline V gene. For the CDR3, the DNA is TGTGCCATCAGGGGGGACACACAGTTAAGTGGCGAGCAGTACGTC. Translated, it gives CAIRGDTQLSGEQYV.

This clonotype was seen only a few times. The chain has TRBV9 and TRBJ2-1; D remains unclear. Trimming cost V 0 bases and J 5 bases, with 12 bases left between them. The CDR3 loop spans 15 amino acids. Germline V CDR1 and CDR2: SGDLS, YYNGEE. CDR3: CASSVAPGPNNEQFF. Here the CDR3 DNA reads TGTGCCAGCAGCGTAGCCCCCGGGCCCAACAATGAGCAGTTCTTC.

This clonotype was seen only a few times. This chain uses TRBV29-1 with TRBJ1-2; D is ambiguous. The CDR3 runs 12 residues. The V end was cut by 4 bases, the J end by 4 bases, with 10 bases between. The germline V gene encodes CDR1 SQVTM and CDR2 ANQGSEA. In DNA form, the CDR3 reads TGCAGCGTTGGCGAAGTTCGCTATGGCTACACCTTC. It translates to CSVGEVRYGYTF.